Listed here are 22 T cell receptor beta chains from one sample, sequenced in a study of shared clonotypes between healthy human individuals. Data came from immunoSEQ multiplex PCR; TCRdb stores just in-frame clones and leaves some out. The profile shows roughly 640,000 clones, around 97% of them singletons. Sequencing input: naive CD4+ T cells sorted from blood. Subset: CD45RA+ positively selected. These receptors came from a woman in her twenties or thirties in good health.

V gene TRBV7-9 combines with J gene TRBJ2-1; 7 nucleotides match TRBD1. The CDR3 length is 18 residues. CDR1 SEHNR and CDR2 FQNEAQ come from the germline V gene (reference sequence). J was trimmed by 4 bases and V by 5 bases; bases with no gene match: 17. CDR3 bases: TGTGCCAGCAGCGCCCAGACAGGGAAAAGGAGCGTATACAATGAGCAGTTCTTC. Translating it yields CASSAQTGKRSVYNEQFF.

This clone was found once. The chain combines TRBV7-8 with TRBJ2-7; 13 bases align to TRBD2. V gave up 4 bases and J gave up 4 bases; unmatched junction bases: 7. Germline V gene data show CDR1 as SGHVS and CDR2 as FQNEAQ. The CDR3 runs 16 residues. CDR3 loop: CASSSAPGLAGYEQYF. CDR3 bases: TGTGCCAGCAGCTCGGCCCCGGGACTAGCGGGATACGAGCAGTACTTC.

The chain employs TRBV10-3 and TRBJ2-1; 7 nucleotides match TRBD2. The length of the CDR3 is 13 residues. With 10 bases clipped from V and 6 bases from J, the junction kept 9 bases outside the gene matches. Per germline, CDR1 ENHRY and CDR2 SYGVKD. The CDR3 loop is CATERDQSNEQFF. CDR3 DNA sequence: TGTGCCACTGAGCGGGATCAGTCCAATGAGCAGTTCTTC.

This chain uses TRBV5-1 with TRBJ2-7, with D perhaps matching TRBD1 (6 bases). The germline V gene has CDR1 SGHRS and CDR2 YFSETQ. This CDR3 has 13 residues. V was shortened by 7 bases and J by 6 bases, with 17 bases between the two germline ends. Here the CDR3 reads CASSAENRVEQYF. CDR3 in DNA: TGCGCCAGCTCCGCGGAGAACAGGGTCGAGCAGTACTTC. The variable domain in full, completed from reference TRBV5-1 and TRBJ2-7, reads KAGVTQTPRYLIKTRGQQVTLSCSPISGHRSVSWYQQTPGQGLQFLFEYFSETQRNKGNFPGRFSGRQFSNSRSEMNVSTLELGDSALYLCASSAENRVEQYFGPGTRLTVT.

The rearrangement joins TRBV28 to TRBJ2-5; a weak D match, TRBD2 (6 bases). Matching the DNA end better, TRBJ2-7 makes the J call doubtful. The CDR3 runs 13 residues. The germline gives CDR1 MDHEN, CDR2 SYDVKM. The CDR3 is CASSFSGDDEQYF. CDR3 in DNA: TGTGCCAGCAGTTTCTCGGGGGACGACGAGCAGTACTTC.

J is TRBJ2-2 and V is TRBV5-6, with D unclear. The germline V gene has CDR1 SGHDT and CDR2 YYEEEE. V was cut by 0 bases and J by 6 bases, with 6 bases left in between. The CDR3 sequence is 13 residues long. The CDR3 region is CASSLGGSGELFF. The CDR3 DNA follows: TGTGCCAGCAGCTTGGGTGGTTCCGGGGAGCTGTTTTTT. Based on the CDR3 plus reference TRBV5-6 and TRBJ2-2, the full variable domain is DAGVTQSPTHLIKTRGQQVTLRCSPKSGHDTVSWYQQALGQGPQFIFQYYEEEERQRGNFPDRFSGHQFPNYSSELNVNALLLGDSALYLCASSLGGSGELFFGEGSRLTVL.

The chain links TRBV5-4 to TRBJ2-4; TRBD2 matches 8 bases. J gave up 3 bases and V 0 bases, and 2 bases lay outside the gene matches. Germline values: CDR1 SGHNT, CDR2 YYREEE (reference sequence). CDR3 length equals 15 residues. CDR3: CASSLAGTSKNIQYF. DNA of the CDR3: TGTGCCAGCAGCTTGGCCGGGACTAGCAAAAACATTCAGTACTTC.

The J gene is TRBJ1-1, the V gene TRBV28; D remains ambiguous. This CDR3 has 13 amino acids. Germline values: CDR1 MDHEN, CDR2 SYDVKM. V was shortened by 4 bases and J by 0 bases, with 6 bases between the two germline ends. CDR3 residues: CASSWQLNTEAFF. CDR3 DNA: TGTGCCAGCAGTTGGCAGCTGAACACTGAAGCTTTCTTT.

DNA for the CDR3: TGTGCCAGCAGTGAACTAGCGGAAATTTACGAGCAGTACTTC. Translating gives CASSELAEIYEQYF. The rearrangement joins TRBV2 to TRBJ2-7, with 7 bases identical to TRBD2. V lost 2 bases, J lost 4 bases, and 5 bases stayed unmatched. The CDR3 consists of 14 residues. The germline CDR1 and CDR2 sequences are SNHLY and FYNNEI.

This chain uses TRBV28 with TRBJ2-7; D call uncertain. Looked up from germline, CDR1 is MDHEN and CDR2 is SYDVKM. Trimming left V 3 bases short and J 4 bases short, with 10 bases between. The CDR3 is made up of 13 amino acids. The CDR3 bases are TGTGCCAGCAGTTTCCATGGGTGGTACGAGCAGTACTTC. It codes for CASSFHGWYEQYF.

The gene calls are TRBV27 and TRBJ1-1, with D tentatively TRBD1 (5 bases). Germline assignment: CDR1 MNHEY and CDR2 SMNVEV (reference sequence). The V end lost 1 base, the J end lost 4 bases, and 10 bases lay between the germline ends. The CDR3 is 14 amino acids. CDR3 protein: CASSLYNRGTEAFF. As DNA, the CDR3 is TGTGCCAGCAGTTTATACAATAGGGGCACTGAAGCTTTCTTT.

J is TRBJ2-3 and V is TRBV5-1; tentatively, D is TRBD2 (6 bases). Between the trimmed V and J ends, which lost 0 bases and 0 bases, there was a span of 11 bases. This CDR3 comprises 16 residues. Germline lookup yields CDR1 SGHRS and CDR2 YFSETQ. CDR3: CASSLAEGTSTDTQYF. DNA of the CDR3: TGCGCCAGCAGCTTGGCCGAAGGGACTAGCACAGATACGCAGTATTTT.

The chain employs TRBV5-1 and TRBJ2-1, with D unclear. The germline CDR1 and CDR2 sequences are SGHRS and YFSETQ. V lost 3 bases and J 0 bases, leaving 19 bases between the germline ends. This CDR3 has 18 amino acids. CDR3 nucleotides: TGCGCCAGCAGCTCGGAATTCAAGCGCGAAAGCTCCTACAATGAGCAGTTCTTC. Its translation is CASSSEFKRESSYNEQFF.

The rearrangement uses TRBV6-5 and TRBJ2-5; perhaps TRBD1 as D (6 bases). The CDR3 totals 14 residues. V shed 5 bases and J shed 2 bases, with 12 bases lying between them. Germline lookup yields CDR1 MNHEY and CDR2 SVGAGI. CDR3: CASSITGSQETQYF. CDR3 sequence (DNA): TGTGCCAGCAGTATCACAGGGAGTCAAGAGACCCAGTACTTC.

J is TRBJ1-1 and V is TRBV7-9; D may be TRBD1 (5 bases). Germline CDR1 reads SEHNR; CDR2 reads FQNEAQ (reference sequence). CDR3 length: 15 residues. Trimming stripped 3 bases from V and 1 base from J, with 12 bases between. CDR3 loop: CASSFFQTGNTEAFF. CDR3 coding DNA: TGTGCCAGCAGCTTTTTCCAAACAGGGAACACTGAAGCTTTCTTT.

This rearrangement joins TRBV5-1 to TRBJ2-7; 10 nucleotides line up with TRBD1. The trim removed 7 bases at V and 8 bases at J, leaving 12 bases unmatched. The germline V gene has CDR1 SGHRS and CDR2 YFSETQ. CDR3 length: 14 amino acids. The CDR3 DNA is TGCGCCAGCTATACCTCCGGGACAGGGGAGAAGCAGTACTTC. Its protein is CASYTSGTGEKQYF.

The chain couples TRBV28 to TRBJ2-7; no reliable D call. With 10 bases removed from V and 2 bases from J, the gap between germline ends came to 15 bases. The V gene's germline CDR1 is MDHEN and CDR2 SYDVKM. The CDR3 totals 13 residues. The CDR3 is CATNRHSTYEQYF. The CDR3 DNA sequence: TGTGCCACCAACCGACATTCTACCTACGAGCAGTACTTC.

The CDR3, as DNA: TGTGCCAGCAGCCCAAGGACAGGGGATAACACCGGGGAGCTGTTTTTT. This encodes CASSPRTGDNTGELFF. This sequence joins TRBV7-9 and TRBJ2-2; TRBD1 aligns across 9 bases. Germline CDR1 is SEHNR and CDR2 is FQNEAQ (reference sequence). The CDR3 extends over 16 amino acids. V shed 5 bases and J 2 bases; nucleotides not matched to a gene: 6.

V gene TRBV7-8 combines with J gene TRBJ2-1, with TRBD2 as a possible D gene (5 bases). This CDR3 is 15 amino acids long. The V gene's germline CDR1 is SGHVS and CDR2 FQNEAQ. V lost 0 bases and J lost 10, with 16 bases in between. The CDR3 sequence is CASSLARVARAEQFF. The CDR3 DNA sequence: TGTGCCAGCAGCTTAGCGCGGGTGGCACGGGCGGAGCAGTTCTTC. Variable domain in full (rest from reference TRBV7-8 and TRBJ2-1): GAGVSQSPRYKVAKRGQDVALRCDPISGHVSLFWYQQALGQGPEFLTYFQNEAQLDKSGLPSDRFFAERPEGSVSTLKIQRTQQEDSAVYLCASSLARVARAEQFFGPGTRLTVL.

The chain employs TRBV6-1 and TRBJ1-4; D is possibly TRBD1 (5 bases). V was trimmed by 10 bases and J by 7 bases, leaving 19 bases between them. CDR1 and CDR2 from the germline V gene are MNHNS and SASEGT. The CDR3 sequence is 14 residues long. The CDR3 DNA sequence: TGTGCCACCCGGGTAGGGGCATGGGGTGAAAAACTGTTTTTT. Its protein is CATRVGAWGEKLFF.

This chain connects TRBV19 to TRBJ1-5, with 8 bases fitting TRBD1. J gave up 5 bases and V 3 bases, and 9 bases lay outside the gene matches. The CDR3 is 16 amino acids. Germline CDR1 is LNHDA and CDR2 is SQIVND (reference sequence). CDR3: CASSMSGGESHQPQHF. CDR3 bases: TGTGCCAGTAGTATGTCAGGGGGCGAGTCCCATCAGCCCCAGCATTTT.

This rearrangement joins TRBV5-6 to TRBJ2-1; D call uncertain. CDR1 and CDR2 from the germline V gene are SGHDT and YYEEEE. V dropped 1 base and J dropped 10 bases, with 6 bases sitting between them. The CDR3 extends over 11 amino acids. The CDR3 spells CASSLYWEQFF. Here the CDR3 DNA reads TGTGCCAGCAGCTTGTATTGGGAGCAGTTCTTC.